This TCR beta chain was observed in a study of post-analysis software for immune sequencing data. Incorporated into the TCR beta cDNA libraries were unique molecular identifiers, which served to reduce PCR and sequencing biases. TCRdb redid the calling of the PCR reads with MiXCR, one entry per CDR3 protein. The sample carries some 800,000 distinct CDR3 sequences, 35% to 55% recorded once. Study outcomes and limitations: With TRBV5-6, TRBV5-1 and TRBV20-1 included, about five TRBV segments were more frequent in patients than in controls.

Regarding this clonotype: Its target is unknown.

V gave up 2 bases and J gave up 8 bases, with 15 bases separating them. The CDR3 contains 14 residues. Germline V lookup: CDR1 SEHNR, CDR2 FQNEAQ (reference sequence). This TCR came from a girl under 18 with multiple sclerosis. V is TRBV7-9 and J is TRBJ1-2, with no clear D. The material sequenced was blood. CDR3 DNA: TGTGCCAGCAGCTTAACGGACCTCCGCGTGGGCTACACCTTC. Amino acids: CASSLTDLRVGYTF.